The 26 T cell receptor beta chains reported below all come from one sample, sequenced in a study of shared clonotypes between healthy human individuals. The table came from immunoSEQ multiplex PCR; TCRdb's copy has only in-frame clones and leaves some out. In the table there are hundreds of thousands of clones, roughly 95% of which are singletons. It was CD45RO-negative cells, positively selected for CCR7, that made up naive CD8 cells, with terminally differentiated effector memory CD45RA+ cells excluded. Sequencing input: naive CD8+ T cells sorted from blood. These TCRs come from a woman aged 25 to 39 in good health.

The chain links TRBV2 to TRBJ2-1; D is ambiguous. Germline CDR1 and CDR2: SNHLY and FYNNEI. The V end lost 2 bases, the J end lost 0 bases, and 8 bases lay between the germline ends. CDR3 length: 15 amino acids. The CDR3 reads CASSENLSSYNEQFF. DNA for the CDR3: TGTGCCAGCAGTGAAAACTTGAGCTCCTACAATGAGCAGTTCTTC.

This chain joins TRBV7-8 and TRBJ1-5; no clear D. There are 17 residues in the CDR3. Trimming pared 3 bases from V and 0 bases from J, leaving 15 bases between. Germline CDR1 SGHVS, CDR2 FQNEAQ. The CDR3 DNA sequence: TGTGCCAGCAGCTTTGGCGCTCACCCATATAGCAATCAGCCCCAGCATTTT. Its protein product is CASSFGAHPYSNQPQHF.

The chain employs TRBV6-1 and TRBJ1-2; 7 positions match TRBD1. Germline V gene lookup returns CDR1 MNHNS and CDR2 SASEGT. V lost 10 bases, J lost 0 bases, and 5 bases stayed unmatched. The CDR3 is made up of 13 amino acids. The CDR3 here is CAIPGQTNYGYTF. In nucleotides, the CDR3 is TGTGCCATTCCGGGACAGACTAACTATGGCTACACCTTC.

This chain links TRBV5-1 with TRBJ2-1; 7 nucleotides agree with TRBD1. The germline CDR1 and CDR2 sequences are SGHRS and YFSETQ. The V gene end was trimmed by 4 bases and the J gene end by 6 bases; junction bases not matched to a gene: 25. The CDR3 extends over 20 amino acids. The CDR3 here is CASSPDGTLIYRGDINEQFF. In DNA, the CDR3 is TGCGCCAGCAGCCCGGATGGGACCCTCATCTACAGGGGTGATATCAATGAGCAGTTCTTC.

The chain links TRBV4-1 to TRBJ2-3, with 7 bases matching TRBD2. Germline lookup yields CDR1 MGHRA and CDR2 YSYEKL. After removal of 7 bases from V and 8 bases from J, the junction contained 9 bases not matched to a gene. This CDR3 is 13 amino acids long. The CDR3, as DNA: TGCGCCAGCACCGAAAGCGGGACGCTTACGCAGTATTTT. Translated, it gives CASTESGTLTQYF.

V usage is TRBV19 and J usage is TRBJ2-1; 8 nucleotides match TRBD2. Germline CDR1 LNHDA, CDR2 SQIVND (reference sequence). V trimming: 4 bases; J trimming: 0 bases; junction bases outside the gene matches: 5. This CDR3 has 16 residues. The CDR3 loop is CASSTPGTSSYNEQFF. As DNA, the CDR3 is TGTGCCAGTAGTACCCCTGGGACTAGCTCCTACAATGAGCAGTTCTTC.

J is TRBJ2-7 and V is TRBV7-9; 12 positions agree with TRBD2. The CDR3 is 15 amino acids. V lost 6 bases to trimming and J lost 0 bases; unmatched junction nucleotides: 3. Germline V gene data show CDR1 as SEHNR and CDR2 as FQNEAQ (reference sequence). As DNA, the CDR3 is TGTGCCAGCAGTTTGACTAGCGGGAGCTCCTACGAGCAGTACTTC. Its translation is CASSLTSGSSYEQYF.

The chain combines TRBV27 with TRBJ2-7; 9 bases agree with TRBD1. The germline gives CDR1 MNHEY, CDR2 SMNVEV (reference sequence). The V gene end was trimmed by 4 bases and the J gene end by 3 bases; junction bases not matched to a gene: 13. CDR3 length equals 17 residues. The chain's CDR3 is CASSSHPGTGLGYEQYF. CDR3 bases: TGTGCCAGCAGTTCCCATCCAGGGACAGGGTTGGGCTACGAGCAGTACTTC.

The chain is built from TRBV5-4 and TRBJ2-2; D may be TRBD1 (6 bases). The germline V and J ends were trimmed by 10 bases and 6 bases, with 22 bases remaining between them. The CDR3 loop spans 15 amino acids. The V gene's germline CDR1 is SGHNT and CDR2 YYREEE (reference sequence). DNA of the CDR3: TGTGCCTGTCAATCATTTAGGGACACGGCCGGGGAGCTGTTTTTT. Amino acids: CACQSFRDTAGELFF.

V and J are TRBV19 and TRBJ2-5; the D gene is possibly TRBD2 (7 bases). The germline V gene encodes CDR1 LNHDA and CDR2 SQIVND (reference sequence). The V and J ends lost 6 bases and 2 bases respectively, with 19 bases between them. The CDR3 contains 16 residues. CDR3 bases: TGTGCCAGTAGCACCCCCGGGGGCGGGAGACAAGAGACCCAGTACTTC. The encoded protein is CASSTPGGGRQETQYF.

The chain carries TRBV27 and TRBJ2-7; 7 bases match TRBD1. The J segment lost 0 bases and the V segment lost 5 bases, leaving 4 bases of the junction unmatched. This CDR3 region has 14 residues. The germline V gene has CDR1 MNHEY and CDR2 SMNVEV (reference sequence). The CDR3 sequence is CASSHRGLSYEQYF. CDR3 DNA sequence: TGTGCCAGCAGTCACAGGGGTCTCTCCTACGAGCAGTACTTC.

The chain has TRBV4-1 and TRBJ1-2, with D uncertain. Looked up from germline, CDR1 is MGHRA and CDR2 is YSYEKL. Trimming took 0 bases from V and 4 from J, leaving 12 bases between them. The CDR3 consists of 15 residues. This CDR3 reads CASSQDGGVFYGYTF. CDR3 sequence (DNA): TGCGCCAGCAGCCAAGATGGTGGGGTGTTCTATGGCTACACCTTC.

This chain joins TRBV2 and TRBJ1-1; D is undetermined. The CDR3 is 14 residues long. Germline V gives CDR1 SNHLY, CDR2 FYNNEI. The germline V and J ends were trimmed by 2 bases and 3 bases, with 10 bases remaining between them. This CDR3 reads CASSELSVYTEAFF. The CDR3 DNA reads as TGTGCCAGCAGTGAACTGAGCGTTTACACTGAAGCTTTCTTT.

This clone was observed a single time. This chain links TRBV28 with TRBJ2-3; a weak D match, TRBD2 (7 bases). CDR3 length equals 15 residues. V dropped 7 bases and J dropped 3 bases, with 17 bases sitting between them. CDR1 and CDR2 (germline): MDHEN, SYDVKM. The CDR3 reads CASMNTGRGTDTQYF. The CDR3 bases are TGTGCCAGCATGAACACAGGGAGGGGGACAGATACGCAGTATTTT.

J is TRBJ1-2 and V is TRBV5-5; the match to TRBD1 covers 7 bases. V lost 2 bases to trimming and J lost 6 bases; unmatched junction nucleotides: 7. CDR1 SGHKS and CDR2 YYEKEE come from the germline V gene (reference sequence). The CDR3 loop spans 14 amino acids. The DNA for the CDR3 is TGTGCCAGCAGCTTAGGGCAGGGGGTGGATGGCTACACCTTC. Its protein is CASSLGQGVDGYTF.

This clone came up once. V and J are TRBV27 and TRBJ2-1; D is perhaps TRBD2 (6 bases). Trimming stripped 3 bases from V and 10 bases from J, with 10 bases between. The CDR3 is 12 amino acids. Germline assignment: CDR1 MNHEY and CDR2 SMNVEV (reference sequence). For the CDR3, the DNA is TGTGCCAGCAGTTTTGTGGGAGGCGAGCAGTTCTTC. Encoded protein: CASSFVGGEQFF.

DNA of the CDR3: TGTGCCAGCAGCCTTGGGGGGATCAATGGCTACACCTTC. Protein product: CASSLGGINGYTF. This rearrangement joins TRBV27 to TRBJ1-2; TRBD1 might be the D (5 bases). This CDR3 is 13 amino acids long. Trimming shortened V by 6 bases and J by 6 bases, and 14 bases separated the two germline ends. The germline V gene has CDR1 MNHEY and CDR2 SMNVEV (reference sequence).

The chain carries TRBV28 and TRBJ1-4, with 7 bases aligning to TRBD1. The V segment lost 5 bases and the J segment 6 bases; nucleotides outside the gene matches: 12. The germline gives CDR1 MDHEN, CDR2 SYDVKM. The CDR3 extends over 16 amino acids. This chain's CDR3 is CASSLPKQGMDEKLFF. For the CDR3, the DNA is TGTGCCAGCAGTCTTCCCAAACAGGGGATGGATGAAAAACTGTTTTTT.

The chain couples TRBV4-1 to TRBJ1-1; D gene ambiguous. This CDR3 contains 15 residues. CDR1 is MGHRA, CDR2 YSYEKL, per germline. V was cut by 0 bases and J by 6 bases, with 14 bases left in between. CDR3 sequence reads: CASSQEYTGGAEAFF. The DNA of the CDR3 is TGCGCCAGCAGCCAAGAATACACCGGAGGAGCTGAAGCTTTCTTT.

The J gene is TRBJ2-3, the V gene TRBV27; D tentatively fits TRBD1 or TRBD2 (5 bases each). The CDR3 runs 15 residues. The V and J ends lost 3 bases and 6 bases respectively, with 16 bases between them. The V gene's germline CDR1 is MNHEY and CDR2 SMNVEV (reference sequence). CDR3 residues: CASSLTGPSIDTQYF. For the CDR3, the DNA is TGTGCCAGCAGTTTGACGGGGCCAAGCATCGATACGCAGTATTTT.

The V gene is TRBV4-1, the J gene TRBJ1-2, with 12 bases matching TRBD1. The CDR3 length is 16 residues. Germline V gene lookup returns CDR1 MGHRA and CDR2 YSYEKL. J gave up 7 bases and V 4 bases, and 10 bases lay outside the gene matches. DNA for the CDR3: TGCGCCAGCAGCCTTCCGCGGGACAGGGGGCGTTCTGGCTACACCTTC. Translating it yields CASSLPRDRGRSGYTF.

The chain recombines TRBV27 with TRBJ2-1; D gene unclear. Germline CDR1 MNHEY, CDR2 SMNVEV (reference sequence). The CDR3 extends over 14 amino acids. Trimming took 8 bases from V and 6 from J, leaving 17 bases between them. The CDR3: CASAEDLRGNEQFF. DNA for the CDR3: TGTGCCAGCGCCGAGGACCTACGAGGCAATGAGCAGTTCTTC.

As for this clone: This same CDR3 is encoded by further DNA sequences in the sample. The gene calls are TRBV27 and TRBJ2-1; 7 bases map to TRBD2. Germline CDR1 MNHEY, CDR2 SMNVEV (reference sequence). The J segment lost 0 bases and the V segment lost 3 bases, leaving 5 bases of the junction unmatched. The CDR3 has 16 amino acids. CDR3 sequence: CASSLGAGSSYNEQFF. CDR3 bases: TGTGCCAGCAGTTTGGGAGCGGGGAGCTCCTACAATGAGCAGTTCTTC.

The V gene is TRBV6-5, the J gene TRBJ2-3, with a tentative D call TRBD2 (6 bases). CDR1 is MNHEY and CDR2 is SVGAGI in the germline V gene. Trimming took 1 base from V and 4 from J, leaving 15 bases between them. CDR3 length: 16 amino acids. This chain's CDR3 is CASSYYVGSLPDTQYF. CDR3 in DNA: TGTGCCAGCAGTTACTATGTCGGGAGTCTTCCAGATACGCAGTATTTT.

This clone came up a few times. The same CDR3 also results from other DNA sequences found in this sample. The gene calls are TRBV6-5 and TRBJ2-1; D is perhaps TRBD2 (6 bases). Germline lookup yields CDR1 MNHEY and CDR2 SVGAGI. The CDR3 totals 15 residues. V dropped 2 bases and J dropped 0 bases, with 8 bases sitting between them. CDR3 loop: CASSYGGSSYNEQFF. Here the CDR3 DNA reads TGTGCCAGCAGTTACGGGGGGAGCTCCTACAATGAGCAGTTCTTC.

V is TRBV15 and J is TRBJ1-5; no firm D call. The CDR3 runs to 13 residues. Deletions cut 5 bases from V and 3 bases from J, with 8 bases between. Germline CDR1 LNHNV, CDR2 YYDKDF (reference sequence). CDR3 protein: CATSGVFNQPQHF. The CDR3 bases are TGTGCCACCAGCGGTGTATTCAATCAGCCCCAGCATTTT. Variable domain in full (rest from reference TRBV15 and TRBJ1-5): DAMVIQNPRYQVTQFGKPVTLSCSQTLNHNVMYWYQQKSSQAPKLLFHYYDKDFNNEADTPDNFQSRRPNTSFCFLDIRSPGLGDTAMYLCATSGVFNQPQHFGDGTRLSIL.